This T cell receptor beta chain originates from a study of OX40 agonist ivuxolimab in advanced cancers. General study findings and limits: Researchers report that CD8+ T cells had, on average, more expanded clones than CD4+. Among the lowest peripheral clonal expansion occurred in 0.1-3.0 mg/kg partial responders. CD4+ and CD8+ T cells in blood underwent clonal expansion by week 6 at 0.1 to 3.0 mg/kg.

Here immunoSEQ multiplex PCR was the method, and the copy in TCRdb shows in-frame clones only, minus some. The sample records some 59,000 clones, about nine tenths being singletons. To note about this clone: What it recognizes is unknown.

Per germline, CDR1 MNHNS and CDR2 SASEGT. The V end lost 6 bases, the J end lost 0 bases, and 5 bases lay between the germline ends. This CDR3 contains 12 residues. The sequence was collected from an adult with an advanced solid tumor such as melanoma, head and neck, liver or kidney cancer. The V and J genes are TRBV6-1 and TRBJ1-1; unclear D gene. The input for sequencing was CD4+ or CD8+ T cells sorted from blood, taken in a trial of the OX40 agonist ivuxolimab. The CDR3 sequence: CASSQLNTEAFF. CDR3 DNA: TGTGCCAGCAGCCAACTGAACACTGAAGCTTTCTTT.